Sequencing of this T cell receptor (beta chain) was carried out in a study of blood T cell repertoires in COVID-19. CDR3 size: 16 residues. From germline, CDR1 is SGHTA and CDR2 FQGNSA. V lost 1 base and J lost 7; bases outside the gene matches: 5. In the authors' workflow: Amplification of reference gene primers provided the estimated nucleated cell counts. The data were produced by immunoSEQ multiplex PCR, yet TCRdb's version contains in-frame clones alone and is incomplete. V and J calls and clone size are those listed in that table; D and trimming were worked out from the DNA. Among some 99,000 clones, around 80% were seen once, and the ten largest hold about 4.5%.

The genes are TRBV7-2 and TRBJ2-1; 12 nucleotides match TRBD2. What was sequenced was peripheral blood. This clonotype was sampled from a human donor in a cohort sampled during active or convalescent COVID-19. The CDR3 nucleotides read TGTGCCAGCAGCTTAGTGTGGACTAGCGGGAAGAATGAGCAGTTCTTC. This encodes CASSLVWTSGKNEQFF.